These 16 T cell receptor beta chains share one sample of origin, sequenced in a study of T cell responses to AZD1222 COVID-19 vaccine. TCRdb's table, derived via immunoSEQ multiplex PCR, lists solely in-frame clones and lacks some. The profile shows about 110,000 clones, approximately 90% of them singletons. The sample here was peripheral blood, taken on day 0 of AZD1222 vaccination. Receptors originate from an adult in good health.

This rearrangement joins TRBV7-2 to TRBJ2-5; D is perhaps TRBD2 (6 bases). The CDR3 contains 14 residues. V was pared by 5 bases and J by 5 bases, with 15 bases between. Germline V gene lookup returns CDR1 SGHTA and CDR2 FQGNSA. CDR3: CASSPRLDVETQYF. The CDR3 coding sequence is TGTGCCAGCAGCCCCCGACTAGACGTTGAGACCCAGTACTTC.

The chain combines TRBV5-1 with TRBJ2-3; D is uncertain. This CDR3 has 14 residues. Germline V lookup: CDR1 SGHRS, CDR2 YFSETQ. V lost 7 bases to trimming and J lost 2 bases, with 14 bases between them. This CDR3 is CASSWADHTDTQYF. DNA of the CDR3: TGCGCCAGCTCGTGGGCAGACCACACAGATACGCAGTATTTT.

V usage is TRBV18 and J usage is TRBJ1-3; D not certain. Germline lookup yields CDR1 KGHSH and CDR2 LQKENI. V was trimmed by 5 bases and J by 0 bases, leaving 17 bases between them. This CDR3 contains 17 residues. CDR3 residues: CASSTEALTSSGNTIYF. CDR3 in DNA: TGTGCCAGCTCAACAGAAGCCCTGACGAGCTCTGGAAACACCATATATTTT.

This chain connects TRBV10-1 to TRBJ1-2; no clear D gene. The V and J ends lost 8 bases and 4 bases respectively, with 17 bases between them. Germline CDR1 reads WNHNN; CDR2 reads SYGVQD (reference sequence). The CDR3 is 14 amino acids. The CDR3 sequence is CASGGLPPFYGYTF. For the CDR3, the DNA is TGCGCCAGCGGTGGTCTGCCCCCCTTCTATGGCTACACCTTC.

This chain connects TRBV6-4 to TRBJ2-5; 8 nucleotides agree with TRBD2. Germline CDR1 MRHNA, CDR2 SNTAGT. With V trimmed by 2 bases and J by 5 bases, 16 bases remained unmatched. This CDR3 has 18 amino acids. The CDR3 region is CASSDTPELRLAWETQYF. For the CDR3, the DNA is TGTGCCAGCAGTGACACCCCCGAACTCAGACTAGCGTGGGAGACCCAGTACTTC.

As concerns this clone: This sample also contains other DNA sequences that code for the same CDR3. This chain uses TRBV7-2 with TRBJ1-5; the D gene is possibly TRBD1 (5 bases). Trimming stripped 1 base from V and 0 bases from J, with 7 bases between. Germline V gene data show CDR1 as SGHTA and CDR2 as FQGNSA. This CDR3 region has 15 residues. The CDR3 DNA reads TGTGCCAGCAGCTTAGGGGGGGTTAGCAATCAGCCCCAGCATTTT. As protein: CASSLGGVSNQPQHF. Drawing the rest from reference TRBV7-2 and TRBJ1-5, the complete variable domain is GAGVSQSPSNKVTEKGKDVELRCDPISGHTALYWYRQSLGQGLEFLIYFQGNSAPDKSGLPSDRFSAERTGGSVSTLTIQRTQQEDSAVYLCASSLGGVSNQPQHFGDGTRLSIL.

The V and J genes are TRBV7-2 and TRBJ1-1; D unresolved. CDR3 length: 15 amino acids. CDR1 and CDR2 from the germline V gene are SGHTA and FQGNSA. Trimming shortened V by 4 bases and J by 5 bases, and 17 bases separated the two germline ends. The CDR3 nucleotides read TGTGCCAGCAGCTGGGGTCTCGGGTCTCGGACTGAAGCTTTCTTT. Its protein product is CASSWGLGSRTEAFF. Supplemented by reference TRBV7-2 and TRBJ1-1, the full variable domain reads GAGVSQSPSNKVTEKGKDVELRCDPISGHTALYWYRQSLGQGLEFLIYFQGNSAPDKSGLPSDRFSAERTGGSVSTLTIQRTQQEDSAVYLCASSWGLGSRTEAFFGQGTRLTVV.

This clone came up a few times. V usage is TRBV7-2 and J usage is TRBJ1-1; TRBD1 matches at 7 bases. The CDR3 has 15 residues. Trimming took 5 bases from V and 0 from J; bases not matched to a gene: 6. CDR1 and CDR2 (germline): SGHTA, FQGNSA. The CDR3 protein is CASSPRQGLNTEAFF. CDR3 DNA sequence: TGTGCCAGCAGCCCCCGACAGGGACTGAACACTGAAGCTTTCTTT. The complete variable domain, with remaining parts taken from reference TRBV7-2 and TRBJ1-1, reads GAGVSQSPSNKVTEKGKDVELRCDPISGHTALYWYRQSLGQGLEFLIYFQGNSAPDKSGLPSDRFSAERTGGSVSTLTIQRTQQEDSAVYLCASSPRQGLNTEAFFGQGTRLTVV.

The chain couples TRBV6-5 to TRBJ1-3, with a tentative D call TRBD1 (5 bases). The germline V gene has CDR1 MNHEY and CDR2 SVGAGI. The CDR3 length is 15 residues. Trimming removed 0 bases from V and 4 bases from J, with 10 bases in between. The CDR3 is CASSYSGARGNTIYF. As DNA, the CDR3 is TGTGCCAGCAGTTACTCAGGGGCGCGGGGAAACACCATATATTTT.

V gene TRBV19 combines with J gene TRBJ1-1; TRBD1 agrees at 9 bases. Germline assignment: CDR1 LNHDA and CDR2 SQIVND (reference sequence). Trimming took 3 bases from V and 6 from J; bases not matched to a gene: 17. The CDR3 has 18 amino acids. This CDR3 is CASSMNLADRDRVSEAFF. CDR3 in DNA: TGTGCCAGTAGTATGAACCTCGCGGACAGGGACAGGGTGTCTGAAGCTTTCTTT.

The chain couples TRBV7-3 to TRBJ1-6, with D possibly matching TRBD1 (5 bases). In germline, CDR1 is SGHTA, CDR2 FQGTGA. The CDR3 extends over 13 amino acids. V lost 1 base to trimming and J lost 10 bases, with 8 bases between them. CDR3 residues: CASSLSRDSPLHF. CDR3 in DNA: TGTGCCAGCAGCTTAAGCAGGGACTCACCCCTCCACTTT.

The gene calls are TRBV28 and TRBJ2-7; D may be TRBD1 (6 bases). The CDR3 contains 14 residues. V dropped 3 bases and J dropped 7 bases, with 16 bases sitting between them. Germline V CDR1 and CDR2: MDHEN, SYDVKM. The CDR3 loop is CASSFQGRASEQYF. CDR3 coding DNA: TGTGCCAGCAGTTTTCAGGGGCGGGCGAGTGAGCAGTACTTC.

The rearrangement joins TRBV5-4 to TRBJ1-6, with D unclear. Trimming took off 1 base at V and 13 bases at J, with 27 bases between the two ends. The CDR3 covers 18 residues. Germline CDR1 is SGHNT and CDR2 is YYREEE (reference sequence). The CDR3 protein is CASSLLYQEEFLLAPLHF. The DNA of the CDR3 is TGTGCCAGCAGCTTGCTTTACCAGGAAGAATTTTTGCTTGCCCCCCTCCACTTT. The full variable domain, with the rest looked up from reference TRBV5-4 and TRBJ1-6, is ETGVTQSPTHLIKTRGQQVTLRCSSQSGHNTVSWYQQALGQGPQFIFQYYREEENGRGNFPPRFSGLQFPNYSSELNVNALELDDSALYLCASSLLYQEEFLLAPLHFGNGTRLTVT.

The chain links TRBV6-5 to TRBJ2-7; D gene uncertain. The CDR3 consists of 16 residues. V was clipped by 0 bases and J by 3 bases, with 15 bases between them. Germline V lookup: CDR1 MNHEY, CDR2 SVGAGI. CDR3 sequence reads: CASSYSSGSHGYEQYF. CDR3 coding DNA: TGTGCCAGCAGTTACTCGAGTGGAAGCCATGGCTACGAGCAGTACTTC.

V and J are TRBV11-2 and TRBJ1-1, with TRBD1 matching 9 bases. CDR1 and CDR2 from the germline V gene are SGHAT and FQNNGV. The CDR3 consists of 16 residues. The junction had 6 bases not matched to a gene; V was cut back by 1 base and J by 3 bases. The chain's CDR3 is CASSLASGQGHTEAFF. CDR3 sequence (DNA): TGTGCCAGCAGCTTAGCATCGGGACAGGGCCACACTGAAGCTTTCTTT. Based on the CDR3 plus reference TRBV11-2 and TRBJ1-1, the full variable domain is EAGVAQSPRYKIIEKRQSVAFWCNPISGHATLYWYQQILGQGPKLLIQFQNNGVVDDSQLPKDRFSAERLKGVDSTLKIQPAKLEDSAVYLCASSLASGQGHTEAFFGQGTRLTVV.

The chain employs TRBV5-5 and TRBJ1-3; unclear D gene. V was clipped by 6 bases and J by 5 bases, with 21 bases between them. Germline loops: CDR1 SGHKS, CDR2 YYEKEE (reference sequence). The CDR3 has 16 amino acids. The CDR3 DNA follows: TGTGCCAGCAACGGGAACAACGGCGAGAGGAGAAACACCATATATTTT. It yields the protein CASNGNNGERRNTIYF.